The present T cell receptor beta chain was sequenced within a study of blood T cell repertoires in COVID-19. On the study more broadly: Researchers got acute and convalescent COVID-19 samples from the United States, Italy and Spain.

This clone was counted only a few times. Original processing methods: Reference gene primer amplification in the assay estimated nucleated cell counts. Sequenced by immunoSEQ multiplex PCR; TCRdb stores in-frame clones only, minus some. For V, J and clone size, that table is used; D and trimming come from the DNA. The repertoire holds 20,000 to 25,000 clones, with nearly 90% as singletons. The germline CDR1 and CDR2 sequences are KGHSH and LQKENI. This CDR3 comprises 15 residues. V lost 6 bases and J 2 bases, leaving 16 bases between the germline ends. The TCR was taken from a human donor in a cohort sampled during active COVID-19. The donor label of this sample is uncertain. This sequence joins TRBV18 and TRBJ2-5, with a tentative D call TRBD1 (6 bases). Sequenced material: peripheral blood. The DNA for the CDR3 is TGTGCCAGCTCGGTGGCCCTTAGGGGGCAAGAGACCCAGTACTTC. Translated: CASSVALRGQETQYF.